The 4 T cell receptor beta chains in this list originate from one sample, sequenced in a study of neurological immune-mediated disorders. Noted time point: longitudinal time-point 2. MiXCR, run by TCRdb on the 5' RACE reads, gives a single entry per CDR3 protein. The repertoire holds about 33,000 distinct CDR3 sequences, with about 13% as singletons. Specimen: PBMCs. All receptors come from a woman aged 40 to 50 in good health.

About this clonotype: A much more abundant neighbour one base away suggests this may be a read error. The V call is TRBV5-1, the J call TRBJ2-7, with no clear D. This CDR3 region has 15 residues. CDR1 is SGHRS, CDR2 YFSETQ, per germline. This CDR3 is CSSSFITDPSYEQYF. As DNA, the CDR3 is TGCTCCAGCAGCTTCATCACAGACCCCTCCTACGAGCAGTACTTC.

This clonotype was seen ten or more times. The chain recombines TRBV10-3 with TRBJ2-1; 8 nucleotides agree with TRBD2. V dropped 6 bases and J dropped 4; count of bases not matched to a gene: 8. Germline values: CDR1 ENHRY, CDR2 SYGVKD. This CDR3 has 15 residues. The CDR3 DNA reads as TGTGCCATCAGGGAGACTAGCGCGGGGTACAATGAGCAGTTCTTC. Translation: CAIRETSAGYNEQFF.

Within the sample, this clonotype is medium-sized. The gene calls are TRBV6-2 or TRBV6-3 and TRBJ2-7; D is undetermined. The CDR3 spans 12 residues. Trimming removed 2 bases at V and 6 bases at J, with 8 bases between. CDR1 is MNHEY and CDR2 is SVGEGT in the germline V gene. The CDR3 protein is CASSYAPLEQYF. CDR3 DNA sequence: TGTGCCAGCAGTTACGCGCCACTCGAGCAGTACTTC.

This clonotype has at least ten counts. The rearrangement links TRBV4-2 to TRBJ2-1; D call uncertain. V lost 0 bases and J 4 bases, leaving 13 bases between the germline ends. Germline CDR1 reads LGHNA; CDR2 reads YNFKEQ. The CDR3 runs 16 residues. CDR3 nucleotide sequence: TGTGCCAGCAGCCAAGAGAGTCTCGACTCGTACAATGAGCAGTTCTTC. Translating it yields CASSQESLDSYNEQFF.